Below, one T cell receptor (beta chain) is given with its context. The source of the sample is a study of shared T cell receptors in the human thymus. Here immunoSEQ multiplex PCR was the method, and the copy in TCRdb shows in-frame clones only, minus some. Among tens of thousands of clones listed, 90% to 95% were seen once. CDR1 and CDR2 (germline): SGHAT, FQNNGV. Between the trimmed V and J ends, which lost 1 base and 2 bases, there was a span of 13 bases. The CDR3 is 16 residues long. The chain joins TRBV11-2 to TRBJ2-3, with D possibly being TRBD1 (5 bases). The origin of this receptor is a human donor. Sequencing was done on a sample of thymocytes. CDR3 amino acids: CASSLGPGQDTDTQYF. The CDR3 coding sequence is TGTGCCAGCAGCTTAGGTCCAGGGCAGGACACAGATACGCAGTATTTT.